Presented here are 17 T cell receptor beta chains from one specimen sequenced in a study of metastatic and nonmetastatic thyroid tumors (dated by TCRdb to the early 2020s). No patient had received any treatment before thyroid surgery. Library construction relied on PCR. Sequenced using an Illumina HiSeq 4000. Starting from the raw public reads, TCRdb applied fastp trimming at Q25, assembled clones with MiXCR and retained in-frame beta chains. The sample table contains about 22,000 clones; only one count was recorded for approximately 40% of them. Over 20% of the sample goes to the ten largest clones. Sequenced material: blood. The receptors stem from a male donor with papillary thyroid cancer or a benign thyroid nodule (not recorded which). Some clones in this sample may be carry-over from other donors' samples.

This clone was found many times. The chain carries TRBV5-1 and TRBJ1-4, with TRBD1 identical over 9 bases. Trimming at V came to 0 bases and at J to 7 bases, leaving 1 base not matched to a gene. The CDR3 covers 14 residues. Germline V CDR1 and CDR2: SGHRS, YFSETQ. CDR3 amino acids: CASSLGQGGEKLFF. CDR3 DNA: TGCGCCAGCAGCTTGGGACAGGGGGGTGAAAAACTGTTTTTT.

The V and J genes are TRBV9 and TRBJ2-7; the match to TRBD2 covers 8 bases. CDR3 length: 15 amino acids. Trimming removed 4 bases from V and 2 bases from J; junction bases left unmatched: 8. CDR1 and CDR2 from the germline V gene are SGDLS and YYNGEE. The CDR3 nucleotides read TGTGCCAGCAGCCCCCGAGCGGGAGCCGCCTACGAGCAGTACTTC. Encoded protein: CASSPRAGAAYEQYF.

This clone was observed a few times. This chain joins TRBV19 and TRBJ1-1; possibly TRBD1 for D (6 bases). Trimming removed 7 bases from V and 4 bases from J, with 16 bases in between. Germline CDR1 reads LNHDA; CDR2 reads SQIVND (reference sequence). The CDR3 has 14 amino acids. CDR3 sequence (DNA): TGTGCCAGTACCCACACACAGGGTCGCACTGAAGCTTTCTTT. Its translation is CASTHTQGRTEAFF.

Many counts were recorded for this clone. The V gene is TRBV5-1, the J gene TRBJ2-7; D remains unclear. V was cut by 1 base and J by 2 bases, with 10 bases left in between. The germline V gene encodes CDR1 SGHRS and CDR2 YFSETQ. The CDR3 is made up of 14 amino acids. Here the CDR3 DNA reads TGCGCCAGCAGCTTGACAGCGAACGCCTACGAGCAGTACTTC. It yields the protein CASSLTANAYEQYF.

J is TRBJ2-7 and V is TRBV27; 8 positions match TRBD1. The J segment lost 2 bases and the V segment lost 4 bases, leaving 19 bases of the junction unmatched. Looked up from germline, CDR1 is MNHEY and CDR2 is SMNVEV (reference sequence). The CDR3 extends over 19 amino acids. The CDR3 is CASSSNRNGRDRSAYEQYF. Here the CDR3 DNA reads TGTGCCAGCAGTTCCAACCGTAACGGACGGGACAGGTCGGCCTACGAGCAGTACTTC.

This clone appeared many times. The genes are TRBV6-5 and TRBJ2-1; 16 bases are a match to TRBD2. Germline lookup yields CDR1 MNHEY and CDR2 SVGAGI. With 0 bases clipped from V and 10 bases from J, the junction kept 9 bases outside the gene matches. There are 18 residues in the CDR3. CDR3 residues: CASSYSAPGTSGRDEQFF. The CDR3 nucleotides read TGTGCCAGCAGTTACTCCGCCCCGGGGACTAGCGGGAGGGACGAGCAGTTCTTC.

This chain connects TRBV20-1 to TRBJ2-7; D not resolved. The CDR3 length is 11 residues. Between the trimmed V and J ends, which lost 4 bases and 3 bases, there was a span of 7 bases. Germline CDR1 DFQATT, CDR2 SNEGSKA (reference sequence). CDR3 protein: CSAMVGYEQYF. CDR3 bases: TGCAGTGCTATGGTTGGCTACGAGCAGTACTTC.

In DNA, the CDR3 is TGTGCCAGCAGCCGGCGCCTGGGGGCGGATACCTACAATGAGCAGTTCTTC. This encodes CASSRRLGADTYNEQFF. The chain employs TRBV11-2 and TRBJ2-1; tentative D call: TRBD1 (6 bases). The V gene's germline CDR1 is SGHAT and CDR2 FQNNGV. The CDR3 is made up of 17 amino acids. V dropped 5 bases and J dropped 2 bases, with 19 bases sitting between them.

The chain couples TRBV11-2 to TRBJ2-7; maybe TRBD1 (6 bases). With 5 bases removed from V and 4 bases from J, the gap between germline ends came to 15 bases. Germline CDR1 SGHAT, CDR2 FQNNGV. This CDR3 contains 14 residues. The CDR3 bases are TGTGCCAGCAGCCCCCCCGGACAGAATTACGAGCAGTACTTC. Protein sequence: CASSPPGQNYEQYF.

V and J are TRBV28 and TRBJ1-2; 8 positions match TRBD1. Trimming at V came to 3 bases and at J to 7 bases, leaving 4 bases not matched to a gene. Germline CDR1 MDHEN, CDR2 SYDVKM. The CDR3 has 13 residues. CDR3 in amino acids: CASSFRGRSGYTF. As DNA, the CDR3 is TGTGCCAGCAGTTTCAGGGGGCGGAGTGGCTACACCTTC.

V is TRBV7-9 and J is TRBJ1-2; D is unresolved. This CDR3 has 14 residues. V was clipped by 1 base and J by 5 bases, with 11 bases between them. CDR1 and CDR2 (germline): SEHNR, FQNEAQ (reference sequence). The CDR3 loop reads CASSLVSVMYGYTF. For the CDR3, the DNA is TGTGCCAGCAGCTTAGTTTCCGTAATGTATGGCTACACCTTC.

This clone was detected a few times. This chain connects TRBV6-2 or TRBV6-3 to TRBJ1-4; no reliable D call. The CDR3 is made up of 15 amino acids. Deletions cut 0 bases from V and 4 bases from J, with 9 bases between. Looked up from germline, CDR1 is MNHEY and CDR2 is SVGEGT. CDR3 bases: TGTGCCAGCAGTTACTCGACGGTTTTTAATGAAAAACTGTTTTTT. It is translated as CASSYSTVFNEKLFF.

This clone is labeled as medium-sized. The chain employs TRBV4-1 and TRBJ1-4; no firm D call. CDR1 is MGHRA and CDR2 is YSYEKL in the germline V gene. The CDR3 runs 15 residues. The germline V and J ends were trimmed by 1 base and 4 bases, with 10 bases remaining between them. The CDR3 region has the DNA TGCGCCAGCAGCCAAGTTAAAGGAAATAATGAAAAACTGTTTTTT. As protein: CASSQVKGNNEKLFF.

This clone was recorded many times. This chain uses TRBV24-1 with TRBJ2-4; 8 bases match TRBD1. The CDR3 is 13 residues long. V shed 4 bases and J 9 bases; nucleotides not matched to a gene: 4. Germline values: CDR1 KGHDR, CDR2 SFDVKD. CDR3 sequence: CATSDPGQGIQYF. For the CDR3, the DNA is TGTGCCACCAGTGACCCAGGACAGGGCATTCAGTACTTC.

This clone was counted ten times or more. An end of the junction does not agree with germline; a read error may underlie this. J is TRBJ2-4 and V is TRBV6-1; 8 nucleotides agree with TRBD1. Germline V CDR1 and CDR2: MNHNS, SASEGT. The CDR3 runs to 13 residues. The CDR3 DNA follows: TGTGCCAGCAGTGGGGGACAGGTCGGGTACCCGCACTTC. The encoded protein is CASSGGQVGYPHF.

This clone was observed many times. The chain employs TRBV28 and TRBJ2-7; TRBD2 is a possible D gene (6 bases). Trimming took off 6 bases at V and 3 bases at J, with 12 bases between the two ends. This CDR3 spans 13 amino acids. Germline values: CDR1 MDHEN, CDR2 SYDVKM. The CDR3 DNA is TGTGCCAGCAGGGATACCGGGAGCTACGAGCAGTACTTC. Its translation is CASRDTGSYEQYF.

This chain joins TRBV3-1 and TRBJ2-7; D uncertain. The V end lost 3 bases, the J end lost 6 bases, and 6 bases lay between the germline ends. CDR1 is LGHDT, CDR2 YNNKEL, per germline (reference sequence). The CDR3 is 11 residues long. The chain's CDR3 is CASSQSLEQYF. The CDR3 nucleotides read TGTGCCAGCAGCCAGAGCCTCGAGCAGTACTTC.